A single TCR beta chain is shown here with its context. The antigen remains undetermined. This sample stems from a study of a mutant IDH1 vaccine in newly diagnosed glioma. Study at large: Vaccination of patients was performed eight times, in weeks 1, 3, 5, 7, 11, 15, 19 and 23. Former treatment meant radiotherapy, temozolomide, or both; the majority had gotten both.

Time point meaning: week 11, during vaccination. Alongside topical imiquimod, each dose of vaccine comprised 300 ug of mutant IDH1 20-mer peptide. Measured with immunoSEQ multiplex PCR; TCRdb has only the in-frame clones, and not every one. The table records some 25,000 clones, about 80% of them present only once. The source of this sequence is a woman aged 18-29 years with glioma. This specimen was PBMCs, taken from a glioma patient whose treatment included an IDH1 peptide vaccine.

In DNA, the CDR3 is TGCGCCAGCAGCCAAGGTCGGCTAGCGGGTCGAGGGCAGTACTTC. Translated, it gives CASSQGRLAGRGQYF. The V and J genes are TRBV4-3 and TRBJ2-7; 8 nucleotides line up with TRBD2. Germline loops: CDR1 LGHNA, CDR2 YSLEER. This CDR3 spans 15 amino acids. J was trimmed by 9 bases and V by 1 base; bases with no gene match: 11.